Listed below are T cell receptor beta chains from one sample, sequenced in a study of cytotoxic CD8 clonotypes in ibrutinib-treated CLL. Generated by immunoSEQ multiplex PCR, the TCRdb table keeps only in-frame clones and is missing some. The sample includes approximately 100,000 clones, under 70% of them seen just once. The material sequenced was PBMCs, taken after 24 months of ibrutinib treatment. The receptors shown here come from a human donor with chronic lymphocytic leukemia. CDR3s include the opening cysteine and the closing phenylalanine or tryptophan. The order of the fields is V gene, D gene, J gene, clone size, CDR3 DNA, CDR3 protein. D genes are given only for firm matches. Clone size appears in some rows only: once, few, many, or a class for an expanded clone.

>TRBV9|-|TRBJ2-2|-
TGTGCCAGCAGCATGGGACCCTACACCGGGGAGCTGTTTTTT
CASSMGPYTGELFF
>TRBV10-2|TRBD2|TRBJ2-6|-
TGCGCCAGCAGTGAGCGGGGGGGGCTAGTCACTGGGGCCAACGTCCTGACTTTC
CASSERGGLVTGANVLTF
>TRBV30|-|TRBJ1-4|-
TGTGCCTGTACGACAGGCACTTTCCCAACTAATGAAAAACTGTTTTTT
CACTTGTFPTNEKLFF
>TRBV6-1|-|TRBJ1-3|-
TGTGCCAGCAGTGAAGGGGCAGCCAATAGAAACACCATATATTTT
CASSEGAANRNTIYF
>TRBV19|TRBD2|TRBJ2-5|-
TGTGCCAGTAGTATAGGACGGGGGGGTAGGGAGACCCAGTACTTC
CASSIGRGGRETQYF
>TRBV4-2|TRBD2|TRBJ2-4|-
TGTGCCAGCAGCCAAGACGGGGGGGCGGCCAAAAACATTCAGTACTTC
CASSQDGGAAKNIQYF
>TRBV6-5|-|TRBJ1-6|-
TGTGCCACCGCGGACAGTTATAATTCACCCCTCCACTTT
CATADSYNSPLHF
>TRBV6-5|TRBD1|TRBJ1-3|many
TGTGCCAGCAGAGACACTCTTAATACGGGACAGTTCCATTTT
CASRDTLNTGQFHF
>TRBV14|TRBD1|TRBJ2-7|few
TGTGCCAGCAGCGATCCGGGACAGGGGCTTGACGAGCAGTACTTC
CASSDPGQGLDEQYF
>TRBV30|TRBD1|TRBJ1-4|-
TGTGCCTGGAGGGAAACAGGGGGTCAACTGTTTTTT
CAWRETGGQLFF
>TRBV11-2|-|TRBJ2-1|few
TGTGCCAGCCGCGAGCTTAGCTCCTACAATGAGCAGTTCTTC
CASRELSSYNEQFF
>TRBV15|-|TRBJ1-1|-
TGTGCCACCAGCAGAGTGGCAGGGCGTAACACTGAAGCTTTCTTT
CATSRVAGRNTEAFF
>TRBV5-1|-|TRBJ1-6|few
TGCGCCAGCAGCCAACAGGGAGGTAATTCACCCCTCCACTTT
CASSQQGGNSPLHF
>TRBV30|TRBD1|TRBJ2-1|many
TGTGCTTACGGGACAGGGTCAAACAATGAGCAGTTCTTC
CAYGTGSNNEQFF
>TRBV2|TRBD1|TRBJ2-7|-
TGTGCCAGCAGGACGGGACAGGGGTCCTACGAGCAGTACTTC
CASRTGQGSYEQYF
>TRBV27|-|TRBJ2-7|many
TGTGCCAGCATTCGGCGTTTAGTGACCTACGAGCAGTACTTC
CASIRRLVTYEQYF
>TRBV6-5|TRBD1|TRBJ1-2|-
TGTGCCAGCAGTTATCTTAGGACAGGGGGCGGCTATGGCTACACCTTC
CASSYLRTGGGYGYTF
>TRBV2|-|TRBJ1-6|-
TGTGCCAGCAGGAAGTCGGTGGGTTCACCCCTCCACTTT
CASRKSVGSPLHF
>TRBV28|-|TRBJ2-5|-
TGTGCCAGCAGTTTTGCCGGCCAAGAGACCCAGTACTTC
CASSFAGQETQYF
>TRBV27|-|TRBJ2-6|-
TGTGCCAGCAGTTACCTCCCTTCGGGAGTCCGAGGGGCCAACGTCCTGACTTTC
CASSYLPSGVRGANVLTF
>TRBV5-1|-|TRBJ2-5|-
TGCGCCAGCAGCCCAGGACTGGAGGGCGAGACCCAGTACTTC
CASSPGLEGETQYF
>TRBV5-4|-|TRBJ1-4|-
TGTGCCAGCAGCCCCGCAGGGGTGGGCAATGAAAAACTGTTTTTT
CASSPAGVGNEKLFF
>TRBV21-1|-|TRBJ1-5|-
TGTGCCAGCAGCAAGAGAGGGAGACTCAATCAGCCCCAGCATTTT
CASSKRGRLNQPQHF
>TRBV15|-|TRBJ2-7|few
TGTGCCACCAGCAGAGATCCGACCAGACCGGAACTCTACGAGCAGTACTTC
CATSRDPTRPELYEQYF
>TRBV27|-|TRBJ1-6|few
TGTGCCAGCAGTCTCGCGGGTAGGGGAAGCAGTGCACCCCTCCACTTT
CASSLAGRGSSAPLHF
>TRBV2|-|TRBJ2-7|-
TGTGCCAGCACCCCTGAAACAGGGAGGGAGCAGTACTTC
CASTPETGREQYF
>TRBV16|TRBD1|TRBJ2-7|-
TGTGCCAGCAGTAACTCCGGGACAGGAGGAGACGAGCAGTACTTC
CASSNSGTGGDEQYF
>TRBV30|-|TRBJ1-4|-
TGTGCCTGGGGGGACATTAATGAAAAACTGTTTTTT
CAWGDINEKLFF
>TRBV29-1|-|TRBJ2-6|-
TGCAGCGTTGAGGGACTACAGGGGAGCGGGGCCAACGTCCTGACTTTC
CSVEGLQGSGANVLTF
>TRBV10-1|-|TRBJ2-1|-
TGCGCCAGCAGTGAGTGGGCTGCCGGTGAGCAGTTCTTC
CASSEWAAGEQFF
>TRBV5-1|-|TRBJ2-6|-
TGCGCCAGCAGCGAGGCCTTCCCCGGGGCCAACGTCCTGACTTTC
CASSEAFPGANVLTF
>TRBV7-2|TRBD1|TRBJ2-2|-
TGTGCCAGCAGCCTTAGGGGTGGCGGGACAGGGGACACCGGGGAGCTGTTTTTT
CASSLRGGGTGDTGELFF
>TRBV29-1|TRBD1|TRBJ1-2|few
TGCAGCGTTGAGGGACAGGAGGGCTATGGCTACACCTTC
CSVEGQEGYGYTF
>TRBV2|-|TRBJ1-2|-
TGTGCCAGCAGTGGGGATATCTATGGCTACACCTTC
CASSGDIYGYTF
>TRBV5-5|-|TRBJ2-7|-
TGTGCCAGCCGGTCGAGTTGGTCCTCCTACGAGCAGTACTTC
CASRSSWSSYEQYF
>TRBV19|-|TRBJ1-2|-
TGTGCCAGTAGTATAGACAGGGGAGGCTATGGCTACACCTTC
CASSIDRGGYGYTF
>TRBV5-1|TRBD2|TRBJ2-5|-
TGCGCCAGCAGCTTGCGGCAGCGGGGGGGCCGGGTAACCGAAGAGACCCAGTACTTC
CASSLRQRGGRVTEETQYF
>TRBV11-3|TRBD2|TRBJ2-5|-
TGTGCCAGCAGCTTGGGACTAGCGGGGAGTCAAGAGACCCAGTACTTC
CASSLGLAGSQETQYF
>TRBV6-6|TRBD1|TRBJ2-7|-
TGTGCCAGCAGTTCGCCGGGACAGGGGGTCTCCGAGCAGTACTTC
CASSSPGQGVSEQYF
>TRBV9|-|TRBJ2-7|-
TGTGCCAGCAGGCGGGCAGACTACGAGCAGTACTTC
CASRRADYEQYF
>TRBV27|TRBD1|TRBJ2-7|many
TGTGCCAGCAGCCGGACGGACAGGGCTAACGAGCAGTACTTC
CASSRTDRANEQYF
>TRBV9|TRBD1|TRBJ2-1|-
TGTGCCAGCAGCGTAGCGGGACAGGGAATAGGGGAGCAGTTCTTC
CASSVAGQGIGEQFF
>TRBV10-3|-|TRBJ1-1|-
TGTGCCATCAGTGAAGGGAACACTGAAGCTTTCTTT
CAISEGNTEAFF
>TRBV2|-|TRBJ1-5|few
TGTGCCAGCAGTGACCTGGACGGAGGCAATCAGCCCCAGCATTTT
CASSDLDGGNQPQHF
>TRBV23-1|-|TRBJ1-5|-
TGCGCCAGCAGTCCCAAACAGGGAACTCAGCCCCAGCATTTT
CASSPKQGTQPQHF
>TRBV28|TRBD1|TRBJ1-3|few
TGTGCCAGCAGGGGGACAGGGAACCCTAGGGGAAACACCATATATTTT
CASRGTGNPRGNTIYF
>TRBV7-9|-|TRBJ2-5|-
TGTGCCAGCAGCCCGAGACGTGGGCAAGAGACCCAGTACTTC
CASSPRRGQETQYF
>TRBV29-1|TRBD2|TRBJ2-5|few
TGCAGCGCTCGGACTAGCGGGGGCCAATCTGGGACCCAGTACTTC
CSARTSGGQSGTQYF
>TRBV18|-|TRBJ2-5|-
TGTGCCAGCTCACCGATACCCCAAGAGACCCAGTACTTC
CASSPIPQETQYF
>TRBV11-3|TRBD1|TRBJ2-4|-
TGTGCCAGCAGCTTGGGCAGGGGGCGCGGAGATCAGTACTTC
CASSLGRGRGDQYF
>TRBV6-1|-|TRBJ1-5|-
TGTGCCAGCAGTGAAGCGCTTTATGGGGGTCAGCCCCAGCATTTT
CASSEALYGGQPQHF
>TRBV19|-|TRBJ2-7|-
TGTGCCAGTAGTACAGCTCGGATCCACGAGCAGTACTTC
CASSTARIHEQYF
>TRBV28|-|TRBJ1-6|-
TGTGCCAGCAGTGGGATGCGTGTTCAGCATTCACCCCTCCACTTT
CASSGMRVQHSPLHF